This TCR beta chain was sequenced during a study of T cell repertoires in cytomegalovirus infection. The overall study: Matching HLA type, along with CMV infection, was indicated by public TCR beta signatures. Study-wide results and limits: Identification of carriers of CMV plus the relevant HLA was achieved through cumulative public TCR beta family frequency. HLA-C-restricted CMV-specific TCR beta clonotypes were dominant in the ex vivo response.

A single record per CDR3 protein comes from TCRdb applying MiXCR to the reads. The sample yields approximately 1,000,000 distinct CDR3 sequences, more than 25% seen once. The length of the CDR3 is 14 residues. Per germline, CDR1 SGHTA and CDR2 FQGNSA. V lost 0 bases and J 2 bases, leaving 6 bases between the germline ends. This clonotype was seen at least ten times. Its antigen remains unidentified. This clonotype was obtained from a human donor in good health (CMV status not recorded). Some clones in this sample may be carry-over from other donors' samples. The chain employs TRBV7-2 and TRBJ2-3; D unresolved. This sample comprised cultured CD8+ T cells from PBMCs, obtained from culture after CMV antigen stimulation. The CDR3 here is CASSLALITDTQYF. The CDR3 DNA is TGTGCCAGCAGCTTAGCGCTGATCACAGATACGCAGTATTTT.